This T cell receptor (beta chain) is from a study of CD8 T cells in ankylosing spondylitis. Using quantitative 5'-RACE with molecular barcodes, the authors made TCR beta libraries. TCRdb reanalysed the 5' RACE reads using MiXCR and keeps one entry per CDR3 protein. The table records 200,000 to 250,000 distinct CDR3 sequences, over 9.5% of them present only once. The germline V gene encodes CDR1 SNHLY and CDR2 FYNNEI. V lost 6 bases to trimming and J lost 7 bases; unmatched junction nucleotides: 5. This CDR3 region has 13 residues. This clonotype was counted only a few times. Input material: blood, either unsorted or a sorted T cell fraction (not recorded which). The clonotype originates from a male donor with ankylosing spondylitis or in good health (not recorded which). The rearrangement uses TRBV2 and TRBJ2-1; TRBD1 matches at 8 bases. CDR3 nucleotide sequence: TGTGCCAGCAGACGGGACAGGAATAATGAGCAGTTCTTC. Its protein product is CASRRDRNNEQFF. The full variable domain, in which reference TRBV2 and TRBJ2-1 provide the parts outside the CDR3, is EPEVTQTPSHQVTQMGQEVILRCVPISNHLYFYWYRQILGQKVEFLVSFYNNEISEKSEIFDDQFSVERPDGSNFTLKIRSTKLEDSAMYFCASRRDRNNEQFFGPGTRLTVL.